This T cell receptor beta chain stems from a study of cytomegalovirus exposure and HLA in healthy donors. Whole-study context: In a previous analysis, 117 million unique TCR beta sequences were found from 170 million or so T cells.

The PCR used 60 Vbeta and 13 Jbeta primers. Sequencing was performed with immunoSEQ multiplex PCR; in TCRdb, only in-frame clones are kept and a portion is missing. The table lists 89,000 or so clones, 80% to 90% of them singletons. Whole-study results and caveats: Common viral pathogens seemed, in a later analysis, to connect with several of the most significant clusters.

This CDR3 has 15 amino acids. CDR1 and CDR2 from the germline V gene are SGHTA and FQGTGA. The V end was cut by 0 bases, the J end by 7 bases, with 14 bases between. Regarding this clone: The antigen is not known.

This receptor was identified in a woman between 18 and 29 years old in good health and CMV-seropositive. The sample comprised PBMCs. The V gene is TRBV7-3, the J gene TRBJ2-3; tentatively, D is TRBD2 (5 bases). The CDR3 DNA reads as TGTGCCAGCAGCTTAACGGGGAGCGTTGGAAATACGCAGTATTTT. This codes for CASSLTGSVGNTQYF.